This T cell receptor (beta chain) was retrieved from a study of radiotherapy plus CTLA-4 blockade in lung cancer. This CDR3 contains 17 residues. Germline values: CDR1 SGHDT, CDR2 YYEEEE. The ends lost 4 bases at V and 2 bases at J; junction bases unmatched: 13. Method: immunoSEQ multiplex PCR; TCRdb's copy keeps in-frame clones and lacks some. The sample gives 85,000 to 90,000 clones, around 72% of which show up once; roughly 13% is in the top ten. V usage is TRBV5-6 and J usage is TRBJ1-1; the match to TRBD1 covers 8 bases. This clonotype originated in a human donor with non-small cell lung cancer that progressed on radiotherapy plus ipilimumab. The source was peripheral blood, collected from a patient treated with radiotherapy plus ipilimumab. The CDR3 DNA reads TGTGCCAGCAGCCAACCCACAGGGGGGAGGGTTAACACTGAAGCTTTCTTT. Translating it yields CASSQPTGGRVNTEAFF.